This TCR beta chain is from a study of molecular identifiers for immune sequencing clone quantification. For the study at large: In replicates, the authors split RNA from roughly 20,000 or 100,000 naive CD8 cells five ways and sequenced four.

This CDR3 has 16 amino acids. Unmatched junction bases numbered 4, after V lost 3 bases and J lost 0 bases. Germline V lookup: CDR1 SEHNR, CDR2 FQNEAQ (reference sequence). TCRdb passed the PCR reads through MiXCR, listing each CDR3 protein once. Altogether 100,000 or so distinct CDR3 sequences are present, around 20% being singletons, with the ten largest covering 1% to 1.2%. A note on this clonotype: One base away lies a much larger clone, so this may be a sequencing read error.

The sequenced material came from naive CD8+ T cells from blood, with Jurkat cell RNA spiked in. As for subset: FACS-sorted CD8+CD4-CCR7+CD45RA+ naive T cells. This clonotype was obtained from a human donor in good health. Some libraries in this study had Jurkat cell RNA spiked in. V gene TRBV7-9 combines with J gene TRBJ1-3; 8 bases agree with TRBD1. This chain's CDR3 is CASSLTTGGSGNTIYF. The CDR3 nucleotides read TGTGCCAGCAGCTTGACTACAGGGGGCTCTGGAAACACCATATATTTT.